This T cell receptor beta chain was captured in a study of blood T cell repertoires in COVID-19. At the level of the study: T cells, B-cell-depleted T cells, or PBMCs provided the cDNA or gDNA that served as material.

In the source study's methods: For nucleated cells, counts were estimated from reference gene primer amplification. Data came from immunoSEQ multiplex PCR; TCRdb stores just in-frame clones and leaves some out. V, J and clone size were drawn from that table, and D and trimming were deduced from the DNA. The table records approximately 390,000 clones, 80% to 90% of them present only once. Which cohort a participant joined came from the clinical history participants gave. V was shortened by 3 bases and J by 3 bases, with 8 bases between the two germline ends. The CDR3 has 13 amino acids. CDR1 and CDR2 (germline): MNHNS, SASEGT. Details on this clone: The sample has other DNA sequences that encode this CDR3 too.

Sequenced: PBMCs or T cells enriched from blood (not recorded which). The chain carries TRBV6-1 and TRBJ1-2; D is uncertain. The sequence came from a woman aged 45-65 years who had recovered from COVID-19. The CDR3 spells CASSEAGDYGYTF. Here the CDR3 DNA reads TGTGCCAGCAGTGAGGCCGGGGACTATGGCTACACCTTC.